This TCR beta chain was profiled in a study of blood T cell repertoires in COVID-19. Study background: COVID-19 samples from acute and convalescent phases originated in the United States, Italy and Spain. The cDNA or gDNA used as material had been derived from T cells, B-cell-depleted T cells, or PBMCs.

How the authors handled the data: The assay estimated nucleated cells by amplifying reference gene primers. Sequencing used immunoSEQ multiplex PCR; TCRdb keeps in-frame clones, though not all of them. V and J calls and clone size are given by that table; D and trimming were obtained from the DNA. The repertoire has over 200,000 clones, about 90% of them found once; the top ten carry roughly 12%. The CDR3 runs to 13 residues. In germline, CDR1 is LGHDT, CDR2 YNNKEL (reference sequence). The germline V and J ends were trimmed by 2 bases and 4 bases, with 9 bases remaining between them. The TCR was taken from a woman aged 18-30 years who had recovered from COVID-19. The chain combines TRBV3-1 (or the pseudogene TRBV3-2) with TRBJ2-7; perhaps TRBD1 as D (5 bases). Sequences were obtained from peripheral blood. As DNA, the CDR3 is TGTGCCAGCAGCCAATATACAGGTTACGAGCAGTACTTC. The encoded protein is CASSQYTGYEQYF.